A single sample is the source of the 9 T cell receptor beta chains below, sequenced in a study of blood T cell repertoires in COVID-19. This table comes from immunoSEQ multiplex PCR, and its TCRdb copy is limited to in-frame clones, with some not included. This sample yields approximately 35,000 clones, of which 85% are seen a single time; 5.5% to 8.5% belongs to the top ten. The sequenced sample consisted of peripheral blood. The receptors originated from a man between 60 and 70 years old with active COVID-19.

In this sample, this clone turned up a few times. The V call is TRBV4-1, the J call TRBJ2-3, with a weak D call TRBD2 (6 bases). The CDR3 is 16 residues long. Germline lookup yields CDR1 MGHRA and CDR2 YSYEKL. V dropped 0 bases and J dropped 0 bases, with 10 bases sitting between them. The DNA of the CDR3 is TGCGCCAGCAGCCAAGATCCGGGAGTGAGCACAGATACGCAGTATTTT. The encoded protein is CASSQDPGVSTDTQYF.

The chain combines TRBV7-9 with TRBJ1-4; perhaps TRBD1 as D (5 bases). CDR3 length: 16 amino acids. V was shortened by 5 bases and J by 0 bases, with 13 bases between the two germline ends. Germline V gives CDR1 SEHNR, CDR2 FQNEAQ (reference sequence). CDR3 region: CASSPDRLATNEKLFF. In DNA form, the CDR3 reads TGTGCCAGCAGCCCCGACAGACTTGCAACTAATGAAAAACTGTTTTTT. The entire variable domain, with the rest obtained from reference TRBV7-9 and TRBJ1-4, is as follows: DTGVSQNPRHKITKRGQNVTFRCDPISEHNRLYWYRQTLGQGPEFLTYFQNEAQLEKSRLLSDRFSAERPKGSFSTLEIQRTEQGDSAMYLCASSPDRLATNEKLFFGSGTQLSVL.

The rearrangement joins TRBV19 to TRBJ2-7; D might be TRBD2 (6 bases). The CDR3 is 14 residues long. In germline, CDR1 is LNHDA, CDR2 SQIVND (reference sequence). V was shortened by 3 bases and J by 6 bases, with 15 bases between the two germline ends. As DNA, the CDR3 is TGTGCCAGTAGTATTGGGCGGGGTGACTCCGAGCAGTACTTC. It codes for CASSIGRGDSEQYF.

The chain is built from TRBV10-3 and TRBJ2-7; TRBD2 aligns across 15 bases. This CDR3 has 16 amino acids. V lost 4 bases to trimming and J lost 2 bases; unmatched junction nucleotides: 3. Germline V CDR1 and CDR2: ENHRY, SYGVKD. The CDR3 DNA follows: TGTGCCATCAGTGGGGGACTAGCGGGAGGTACCTACGAGCAGTACTTC. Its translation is CAISGGLAGGTYEQYF.

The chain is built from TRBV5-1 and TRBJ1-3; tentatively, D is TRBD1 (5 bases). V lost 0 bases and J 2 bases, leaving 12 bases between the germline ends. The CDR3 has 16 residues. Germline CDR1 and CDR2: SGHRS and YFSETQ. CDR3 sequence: CASSLEAGKAGNTIYF. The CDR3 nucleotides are TGCGCCAGCAGCTTGGAGGCAGGGAAGGCTGGAAACACCATATATTTT.

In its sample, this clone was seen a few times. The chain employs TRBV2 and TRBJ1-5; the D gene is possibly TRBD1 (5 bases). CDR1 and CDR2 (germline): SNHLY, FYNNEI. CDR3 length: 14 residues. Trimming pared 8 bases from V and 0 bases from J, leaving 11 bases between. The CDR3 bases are TGTGCCAGCCGGGGGAGGTATAGCAATCAGCCCCAGCATTTT. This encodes CASRGRYSNQPQHF.

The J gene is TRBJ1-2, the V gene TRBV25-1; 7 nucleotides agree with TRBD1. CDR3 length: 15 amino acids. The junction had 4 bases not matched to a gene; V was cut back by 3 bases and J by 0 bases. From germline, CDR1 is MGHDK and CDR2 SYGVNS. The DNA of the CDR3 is TGTGCCAGCAGTGAGGCAGGGGGTGCTAACTATGGCTACACCTTC. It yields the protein CASSEAGGANYGYTF.

CDR3 region: CASSQVRYQETQYF. For the CDR3, the DNA is TGTGCCAGCAGCCAAGTCCGGTACCAAGAGACCCAGTACTTC. The J gene is TRBJ2-5, the V gene TRBV14, with unresolved D. The CDR3 contains 14 residues. V lost 1 base to trimming and J lost 0 bases, with 6 bases between them. Germline V lookup: CDR1 SGHDN, CDR2 FVKESK.

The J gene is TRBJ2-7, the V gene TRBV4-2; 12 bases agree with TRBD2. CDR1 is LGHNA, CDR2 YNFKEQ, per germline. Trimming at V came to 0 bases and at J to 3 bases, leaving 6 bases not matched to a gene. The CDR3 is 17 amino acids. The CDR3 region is CASSQDFGLAGFYEQYV. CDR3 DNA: TGTGCCAGCAGCCAAGATTTCGGACTAGCGGGATTCTACGAGCAGTACGTC.